The clone carrying this T cell receptor beta chain was counted at least ten times. These data originate in a study of T-cell reconstitution after alpha-beta-depleted transplantation in children. A TCRbeta library incorporating unique molecular identifiers was prepared. Via MiXCR, TCRdb re-called the PCR reads, giving one row per CDR3 protein. This repertoire shows 350,000 to 450,000 distinct CDR3 sequences, 13% found once; its top ten account for 4.3%. The sample in question was PBMCs, obtained from the stem cell graft. This receptor was obtained from a human donor who donated a stem cell graft to a child with Fanconi anemia.

This CDR3 reads CASSHAGGLEYNEQFF. CDR3 in DNA: TGTGCCAGCAGCCATGCCGGAGGCTTGGAGTACAATGAGCAGTTCTTC. The chain carries TRBV14 and TRBJ2-1; weak D call: TRBD2 (5 bases). V lost 3 bases, J lost 4 bases, and 16 bases lay in between. Germline V gene sequence: CDR1 SGHDN, CDR2 FVKESK. The CDR3 length is 16 residues.